This T cell receptor (beta chain) was recorded in a study of shared clonotypes between healthy human individuals (dated by TCRdb to the early 2020s). Describing the broader study: The cohort comprised a couple of women and a few men aged 18 to 49 years. Per donor, three plates each were used for CD4 naive and CD4 memory, two for CD8 naive, and one for CD8 memory. To estimate repertoire size and how much clonotype sharing occurs between individuals, the study deeply sequenced the blood TCR repertoires of several healthy adults. Different laboratories and diverse techniques were used to prepare libraries and sequence TCR repertoires, to increase sequencing depth and limit assay-specific biases. Leukapheresis yielded between about 0.94 and 9.5 billion PBMCs per donor.

This clone was observed a single time. Its antigen remains undetermined. The record has no base qualities; no much larger clone is one base away. TCR CDR3 regions were amplified from genomic DNA by multiplex PCR using the deep immunoSEQ assay. Extracted genomic DNA from each cell subset was distributed evenly across all wells of several immunoSEQ 96-well plates, and each plate was treated as a replicate. For sorted subsets, 150 to 200 ng genomic DNA, equal to 30,000 to 35,000 T cell genomes, was loaded into each replicate PCR. Purified libraries were measured with a Qubit 3.0 fluorometer, size-checked on a Bioanalyzer 2100, and measured again with the KAPA Library Quantification kit. A separate single-read 150-cycle Illumina NextSeq 550 flow cell was used to sequence each immunoSEQ 96-well plate. The authors processed their data as follows. Because the immunoSEQ output held only junctional sequences and lacked quality scores, the filtering could not match the filtering applied to full-length reads. Sequences were annotated with PyIR, a Python wrapper for IgBLAST v1.9, and V/J genes and CDR3 were assigned using IMGT germline references. Reads were removed for weak V/J assignments (E-value above 1e-6), missing CDR3, stop codons, out-of-frame junctions, or ambiguous translated residues. A V3J clonotype was defined by an identical inferred V gene, J gene, and CDR3 amino acid sequence. The percentage overlap between two repertoires was calculated by dividing the number of shared unique clonotypes by the size of the smaller repertoire. Richness of each repertoire was evaluated using RTK rarefaction, the Chao1 estimator, and Recon v2.1 estimates of unobserved clonotypes. Generation probabilities for all TCRbeta clonotypes obtained by the gDNA method from a handful of donors were computed using OLGA. TCRdb re-hosts the immuneACCESS table, in-frame sequences only. Its copies lack some clones; in the studies checked, an unresolved V gene accounts for under half of them, and the cause for the rest is not known. That table is the source of V, J and clone size, and D and trimming were worked out from the DNA. The sample table shows over a million clones, and around three quarters are seen once. Jointly, the top ten make up roughly 0.61% of the sample.

Donors were healthy HIV-negative adults with no recently reported acute infections or vaccinations. Every donor was a Caucasian adult residing in Nashville, Tennessee, USA. CD4+ T cells were enriched through magnetic negative selection, after which naive cells were positively selected on CD45RA and the remaining negative fraction served as the memory subset. After blood collection by leukapheresis, PBMCs were isolated using Ficoll-Histopaque density gradient centrifugation and then cryopreserved in the vapor phase of liquid nitrogen. Analytical flow cytometry was used to check the purity and quantity of each magnetically sorted T cell population. From each sorted fraction, genomic DNA was isolated and quantified by UV absorbance on a Nanodrop 2000c. General study outcomes and caveats: Naive subsets generally had larger estimated clonotype richness than memory subsets did. Sampling was limited to blood, and TCR repertoires in tissue likely differ from TCR repertoires in blood. Compared with non-shared clonotypes, the clonotypes found in all four sorted-subset donors had higher generation probabilities. Rarefaction of sorted-subset datasets indicated incomplete sequencing despite the large sequencing depth. Sharing across several donors was observed for roughly 5% of naive CD4, 3% to 4% of naive CD8, 2% to 2.5% of memory CD4, and roughly 0.43% of memory CD8 clonotypes. Based on pairwise subsampling, the degree of clonotype sharing among donors was expected to be affected by sequencing depth. Because the study included only a small number of donors, the genetic and exposure-history diversity represented was limited.

Between the V and J ends, shortened by 4 bases and 3 bases respectively, the junction contains 21 bases. Per the germline V gene, SGHRS is the CDR1 and YFSETQ is the CDR2. From cysteine to phenylalanine, the CDR3 is 17 amino acids long. The retained sequence is limited to the CDR3, 51 bases, with the frame set at the first base. The specimen sequenced was memory CD4+ T cells from PBMCs. The sample's cell subset or site label, decoded: CD45RA-negative fraction. This TCR was sampled from a young man in good health. Some clones in this sample may be carry-over from other donors' samples. The rearranged segments are TRBV5-1 and TRBJ2-3; perhaps TRBD2 is the D gene, with 6 bases matching. The CDR3 protein sequence reads: CASSPGGAQGVTDTQYF. The bases are TGCGCCAGCAGCCCCGGAGGGGCGCAGGGTGTAACAGATACGCAGTATTTT.